This TCR beta chain came from a study of shared T cell receptors in the human thymus. Repertoires were generated with immunoSEQ multiplex PCR, while TCRdb's copy carries only in-frame clones and drops some. The sample contains about 380,000 clones, approximately 95% of which appear only once. Sample: thymocytes. This TCR was sampled from a human donor.

The CDR3 DNA reads TGTGCCAGCAGTTTCCAGGCCCACATAGGGGCCTACGAGCAGTACTTC. It translates to CASSFQAHIGAYEQYF. The V gene is TRBV27, the J gene TRBJ2-7, with a possible D match to TRBD1 (5 bases). Trimming removed 3 bases from V and 2 bases from J, with 17 bases in between. The CDR3 loop spans 16 amino acids. Germline V CDR1 and CDR2: MNHEY, SMNVEV (reference sequence).